Presented here are 11 T cell receptor beta chains from one specimen sequenced in a study of response to subunit inactivated influenza vaccine. TCRdb reanalysed the RT-PCR reads using MiXCR and keeps one entry per CDR3 protein. The repertoire consists of fewer than 650,000 distinct CDR3 sequences, with roughly 13% occurring once and the leading ten covering under 15%. The sample was PBMCs from blood, taken around seven weeks after vaccination. The receptors come from a man over 45 who received an inactivated influenza vaccine.

V usage is TRBV12-3 or TRBV12-4 and J usage is TRBJ1-1; no clear D. There are 13 residues in the CDR3. V shed 5 bases and J shed 3 bases, with 10 bases lying between them. CDR3 loop: CASSPPAYTEAFF. CDR3 nucleotide sequence: TGTGCCAGCAGTCCCCCGGCGTACACTGAAGCTTTCTTT.

This clonotype appeared many times. The chain links TRBV5-5 to TRBJ2-5; D is unclear. V lost 2 bases, J lost 2 bases, and 10 bases lay in between. Germline V gene data show CDR1 as SGHKS and CDR2 as YYEKEE (reference sequence). This CDR3 comprises 14 residues. CDR3 DNA: TGTGCCAGCAGCTTCGTCGTCAGGCAAGAGACCCAGTACTTC. Translated: CASSFVVRQETQYF. Based on the CDR3 plus reference TRBV5-5 and TRBJ2-5, the full variable domain is DAGVTQSPTHLIKTRGQQVTLRCSPISGHKSVSWYQQVLGQGPQFIFQYYEKEERGRGNFPDRFSARQFPNYSSELNVNALLLGDSALYLCASSFVVRQETQYFGPGTRLLVL.

This clonotype was recorded a few times. V usage is TRBV3-1 and J usage is TRBJ1-5; D might be TRBD1 (5 bases). V lost 3 bases and J 7 bases, leaving 10 bases between the germline ends. The germline gives CDR1 LGHDT, CDR2 YNNKEL (reference sequence). The CDR3 loop spans 13 amino acids. The DNA for the CDR3 is TGTGCCAGCAGCCAGGTCGGGGGGCAGCCCCAGCATTTT. It is translated as CASSQVGGQPQHF.

The chain joins TRBV20-1 to TRBJ2-2; D might be TRBD2 (6 bases). The germline V gene has CDR1 DFQATT and CDR2 SNEGSKA (reference sequence). V lost 6 bases and J 3 bases, leaving 17 bases between the germline ends. This CDR3 comprises 15 residues. CDR3 sequence (DNA): TGCAGTGCAGCTAGCGCGAGGGCGTACACCGGGGAGCTGTTTTTT. It is translated as CSAASARAYTGELFF.

The V gene is TRBV12-3 or TRBV12-4, the J gene TRBJ2-7; D not certain. V shed 2 bases and J shed 7 bases, with 12 bases lying between them. This CDR3 has 13 amino acids. The DNA for the CDR3 is TGTGCCAGCAGTTTACCTAGGGCACTAGAGCAGTACTTC. Its protein is CASSLPRALEQYF.

The chain links TRBV20-1 to TRBJ2-5; 8 bases map to TRBD1. The CDR3 loop spans 14 amino acids. CDR1 and CDR2 (germline): DFQATT, SNEGSKA (reference sequence). The J segment lost 5 bases and the V segment lost 0 bases, leaving 5 bases of the junction unmatched. CDR3 in DNA: TGCAGTGCTAGAGATGCAGGGGGCGCGGAGACCCAGTACTTC. This encodes CSARDAGGAETQYF.

This clonotype was seen ten or more times. This chain connects TRBV12-3 or TRBV12-4 to TRBJ1-1; TRBD1 matches 7 bases. The CDR3 length is 21 residues. The junction had 20 bases not matched to a gene; V was cut back by 0 bases and J by 1 base. Written as DNA, the CDR3 is TGTGCCAGCAGTTTAGCGATGGGGAGGGCAATATGGGGACAGAGGAACACTGAAGCTTTCTTT. This translates into CASSLAMGRAIWGQRNTEAFF.

The V call is TRBV30, the J call TRBJ2-1; D is ambiguous. Germline-derived CDR1 and CDR2 are GTSNPN and SVGIG (reference sequence). This CDR3 is 14 amino acids long. V was trimmed by 5 bases and J by 4 bases, leaving 15 bases between them. The CDR3 loop reads CAWAQEPGYNEQFF. The CDR3, as DNA: TGTGCCTGGGCCCAGGAGCCCGGATACAATGAGCAGTTCTTC.

The chain combines TRBV12-3 or TRBV12-4 with TRBJ2-5; the D gene is possibly TRBD1 (5 bases). The V end lost 8 bases, the J end lost 4 bases, and 14 bases lay between the germline ends. The CDR3 totals 13 residues. This CDR3 reads CASPKIGAETQYF. The CDR3 nucleotides are TGTGCCAGCCCGAAAATTGGGGCAGAGACCCAGTACTTC.

The V and J genes are TRBV14 and TRBJ2-7; D uncertain. CDR3 size: 11 residues. The germline V gene encodes CDR1 SGHDN and CDR2 FVKESK. Trimming took 1 base from V and 5 from J, leaving 3 bases between them. This CDR3 is CASSQGHEQYF. Here the CDR3 DNA reads TGTGCCAGCAGCCAAGGGCACGAGCAGTACTTC.

This rearrangement joins TRBV7-9 to TRBJ1-2; no definite D call. This CDR3 comprises 14 residues. Germline CDR1 and CDR2: SEHNR and FQNEAQ (reference sequence). The V end lost 0 bases, the J end lost 0 bases, and 5 bases lay between the germline ends. CDR3 bases: TGTGCCAGCAGCTTAGCTGAGTCTAACTATGGCTACACCTTC. Amino acid sequence: CASSLAESNYGYTF.